These 29 T cell receptor beta chains share one sample of origin, sequenced in a study of lung T cells in sarcoidosis with Löfgren's syndrome. TCRdb re-called the reads with MiXCR, one entry per CDR3 protein. The data contain roughly 63,000 distinct CDR3 sequences, 21% of them singletons. The sequencing input was CD4+ T cells from PBMCs. These receptors all stem from a human donor with sarcoidosis (Löfgren's syndrome or another form), or a control subject (not recorded which).

This clonotype was seen at least ten times. This chain uses TRBV20-1 with TRBJ2-1; 10 bases map to TRBD2. The CDR3 sequence is 15 residues long. After removal of 3 bases from V and 5 bases from J, the junction contained 7 bases not matched to a gene. Per the germline V gene, CDR1 is DFQATT and CDR2 is SNEGSKA (reference sequence). The CDR3 spells CSARPSGGSDNEQFF. The CDR3 DNA reads as TGCAGTGCTAGGCCTAGCGGGGGTTCCGACAATGAGCAGTTCTTC.

On this clonotype itself: A much larger clone sits a single nucleotide away, making a read error possible. The chain employs TRBV20-1 and TRBJ1-1, with unresolved D. Trimming took off 3 bases at V and 3 bases at J, with 20 bases between the two ends. Per germline, CDR1 DFQATT and CDR2 SNEGSKA (reference sequence). This CDR3 contains 16 residues. The CDR3 here is CSARPTLSVVYTEAFF. DNA for the CDR3: TGCAGTGCTAGGCCGACACTTTCGGTGGTCTACACTGAAGCTTTCTTT.

In its sample, this clonotype was seen many times. The chain joins TRBV20-1 to TRBJ1-1; TRBD1 is a possible D gene (5 bases). The length of the CDR3 is 13 residues. Germline loops: CDR1 DFQATT, CDR2 SNEGSKA (reference sequence). The ends were cut back, 3 bases at V and 1 base at J, with 9 bases in the middle. CDR3 residues: CSASGAKNTEAFF. As DNA, the CDR3 is TGCAGTGCTAGTGGGGCTAAGAACACTGAAGCTTTCTTT.

The V call is TRBV5-1, the J call TRBJ2-2; no definite D call. This CDR3 region has 14 residues. V dropped 2 bases and J dropped 2 bases, with 7 bases sitting between them. Germline V gene lookup returns CDR1 SGHRS and CDR2 YFSETQ. CDR3 sequence reads: CASSLISNTGELFF. For the CDR3, the DNA is TGCGCCAGCAGCTTAATCAGCAACACCGGGGAGCTGTTTTTT. The variable domain in full, with the rest retrieved from reference TRBV5-1 and TRBJ2-2, is KAGVTQTPRYLIKTRGQQVTLSCSPISGHRSVSWYQQTPGQGLQFLFEYFSETQRNKGNFPGRFSGRQFSNSRSEMNVSTLELGDSALYLCASSLISNTGELFFGEGSRLTVL.

This clonotype occurred many times. The J gene is TRBJ1-4, the V gene TRBV28; D gene uncertain. Trimming took 7 bases from V and 9 from J, leaving 21 bases between them. Germline CDR1 reads MDHEN; CDR2 reads SYDVKM. This CDR3 is built from 15 residues. CDR3 protein: CASTSLGPYPQKLFF. CDR3 sequence (DNA): TGTGCCAGCACCTCTTTGGGTCCTTACCCCCAAAAACTGTTTTTT.

The chain links TRBV5-1 to TRBJ2-5; D is possibly TRBD1 (8 bases). Germline V gene data show CDR1 as SGHRS and CDR2 as YFSETQ. This CDR3 region has 14 residues. Trimming left V 7 bases short and J 5 bases short, with 18 bases between. This chain's CDR3 is CASAHRGGEETQYF. CDR3 nucleotides: TGCGCCAGCGCCCACAGGGGGGGCGAGGAGACCCAGTACTTC.

Many counts were recorded for this clonotype. J is TRBJ2-7 and V is TRBV6-6; the D is unclear. V shed 2 bases and J shed 5 bases, with 13 bases lying between them. Germline V gene sequence: CDR1 MNHNY, CDR2 SVGAGI (reference sequence). This CDR3 has 14 amino acids. CDR3 bases: TGTGCCAGCAGTTACATGCCGGGTCTCAACGAGCAGTACTTC. Translated: CASSYMPGLNEQYF.

This clonotype occurred many times. The rearrangement uses TRBV20-1 and TRBJ2-3; TRBD1 aligns across 7 bases. V was clipped by 0 bases and J by 2 bases; unmatched bases: 5. The CDR3 runs 15 residues. From germline, CDR1 is DFQATT and CDR2 SNEGSKA (reference sequence). In nucleotides, the CDR3 is TGCAGTGCTAGAGATTACAGGGGATACACAGATACGCAGTATTTT. It yields the protein CSARDYRGYTDTQYF.

Turning to this clonotype: This may stem from a read error, because a much larger clone lies one nucleotide away. The chain employs TRBV7-2 and TRBJ2-3; D perhaps matches TRBD2 (6 bases). The V end was cut by 5 bases, the J end by 4 bases, with 16 bases between. Germline-derived CDR1 and CDR2 are SGHTA and FQGNSA. This CDR3 region has 15 residues. The CDR3 nucleotides read TGTGCCAGCAGCCTCAATGGCGGGGAACCAGATACGCAGTATTTT. The encoded protein is CASSLNGGEPDTQYF.

This clonotype was observed at least ten times. The rearrangement uses TRBV4-1 and TRBJ1-5; TRBD1 matches 7 bases. Unmatched junction bases numbered 3, after V lost 0 bases and J lost 1 base. There are 16 residues in the CDR3. The V gene's germline CDR1 is MGHRA and CDR2 YSYEKL. Here the CDR3 reads CASSQEGQKSNQPQHF. The DNA for the CDR3 is TGCGCCAGCAGCCAAGAGGGACAGAAGAGCAATCAGCCCCAGCATTTT.

This clonotype showed up many times. This chain uses TRBV6-6 with TRBJ2-3; D uncertain. V lost 0 bases to trimming and J lost 2 bases, with 3 bases between them. Germline CDR1 and CDR2: MNHNY and SVGAGI (reference sequence). The CDR3 extends over 13 amino acids. DNA for the CDR3: TGTGCCAGCAGTTACTCGGACACAGATACGCAGTATTTT. Encoded protein: CASSYSDTDTQYF.

Comment on this clonotype: A much larger clone lies a single base off, so this may be a read error. The rearrangement links TRBV20-1 to TRBJ2-1; possible D gene TRBD2, 5 bases. This CDR3 has 13 residues. V lost 6 bases, J lost 4 bases, and 13 bases lay in between. Germline loops: CDR1 DFQATT, CDR2 SNEGSKA (reference sequence). For the CDR3, the DNA is TGCAGTGCGCGGACTCTATCTTACAATGAGCAGTTCTTC. Translating gives CSARTLSYNEQFF.

CDR3 sequence reads: CATSDLRGFYDGELFF. Written as DNA, the CDR3 is TGTGCCACCAGTGATTTAAGGGGGTTTTATGACGGGGAGCTGTTTTTT. The V gene is TRBV24-1, the J gene TRBJ2-2, with D possibly matching TRBD1 (6 bases). The CDR3 consists of 16 residues. V was shortened by 1 base and J by 7 bases, with 15 bases between the two germline ends. The V gene's germline CDR1 is KGHDR and CDR2 SFDVKD.

This clonotype was seen ten or more times. V usage is TRBV12-3 or TRBV12-4 and J usage is TRBJ2-2, with 7 bases fitting TRBD1. The V and J ends lost 5 bases and 2 bases, in that order; junction bases with no gene match: 5. The CDR3 has 15 amino acids. Written as DNA, the CDR3 is TGTGCCAGCAGTAGCCGACAGGGAAACACCGGGGAGCTGTTTTTT. This gives the protein CASSSRQGNTGELFF.

The table lists this clonotype with many counts. J is TRBJ2-1 and V is TRBV7-2, with TRBD1 matching 8 bases. V was clipped by 3 bases and J by 7 bases; unmatched bases: 8. The CDR3 runs 15 residues. Germline V CDR1 and CDR2: SGHTA, FQGNSA. The CDR3 here is CASSLYQGARNEQFF. The DNA for the CDR3 is TGTGCCAGCAGCTTGTATCAGGGGGCGCGGAATGAGCAGTTCTTC. Full variable domain (rest looked up from reference TRBV7-2 and TRBJ2-1): GAGVSQSPSNKVTEKGKDVELRCDPISGHTALYWYRQSLGQGLEFLIYFQGNSAPDKSGLPSDRFSAERTGGSVSTLTIQRTQQEDSAVYLCASSLYQGARNEQFFGPGTRLTVL.

This clonotype has just a few counts. The chain is built from TRBV10-1 and TRBJ1-5; D unclear. Germline assignment: CDR1 WNHNN and CDR2 SYGVQD (reference sequence). The CDR3 length is 17 residues. The V and J ends lost 8 bases and 2 bases respectively, with 22 bases between them. CDR3 amino acids: CASLPPLRTRGNQPQHF. The CDR3, as DNA: TGCGCCAGCCTACCCCCCTTAAGGACGAGAGGCAATCAGCCCCAGCATTTT.

This clonotype has only a few counts. The chain is built from TRBV7-2 and TRBJ2-7; perhaps TRBD2 as D (6 bases). Germline-derived CDR1 and CDR2 are SGHTA and FQGNSA. V was trimmed by 3 bases and J by 5 bases, leaving 14 bases between them. CDR3 size: 14 residues. The chain's CDR3 is CASSFGLAWDEQYF. For the CDR3, the DNA is TGTGCCAGCAGCTTCGGGCTAGCGTGGGACGAGCAGTACTTC.

In the case of this clonotype: This clone may be a read error of a much larger clone one base away. The rearrangement links TRBV7-7 to TRBJ2-5; D possibly corresponds to TRBD2 (6 bases). Germline lookup yields CDR1 SSHAT and CDR2 FNYEAQ (reference sequence). The CDR3 is 14 amino acids. CDR3 nucleotide sequence: TGTGCTATCAGCCGTAGCGGAGCCACGGAGACCCAGTACTTC. Translated, it gives CAISRSGATETQYF.

This clonotype was picked up many times. This chain connects TRBV5-1 to TRBJ1-1, with 7 bases lining up with TRBD1. This CDR3 has 15 residues. Germline V gene lookup returns CDR1 SGHRS and CDR2 YFSETQ. The V gene end was trimmed by 4 bases and the J gene end by 8 bases; junction bases not matched to a gene: 14. CDR3 sequence: CASSIGTAQIGEAFF. CDR3 coding DNA: TGCGCCAGCAGCATCGGGACAGCCCAGATTGGCGAAGCTTTCTTT.

About this clonotype: This may be a read error, as it is one base from a much larger clone. This CDR3 fails to terminate in the conserved phenylalanine or tryptophan, so it likely reflects a read error. This rearrangement joins TRBV5-1 to TRBJ2-1; D is ambiguous. V was trimmed by 3 bases and J by 5 bases, leaving 9 bases between them. This CDR3 has 13 amino acids. CDR1 and CDR2 from the germline V gene are SGHRS and YFSETQ. CDR3 protein: CASSSDSHNEQFL. CDR3 DNA: TGCGCCAGCAGCTCCGACTCACACAATGAGCAGTTCCTC.

This clonotype was found a few times. The chain recombines TRBV12-3 or TRBV12-4 with TRBJ1-2; a weak D match, TRBD1 (6 bases). The CDR3 totals 12 residues. Between the trimmed V and J ends, which lost 11 bases and 2 bases, there was a span of 12 bases. DNA of the CDR3: TGTGCCTCCCAAGGGGGGAACTATGGCTACACCTTC. As protein: CASQGGNYGYTF.

This clonotype was picked up a small number of times. In DNA form, the CDR3 reads TGTGCCAGCAGCCGGACTACTAACTATGGCTACACCTTC. Translated: CASSRTTNYGYTF. The V and J genes are TRBV28 and TRBJ1-2, with unresolved D. Trimming left V 6 bases short and J 0 bases short, with 8 bases between. Germline lookup yields CDR1 MDHEN and CDR2 SYDVKM. The CDR3 is 13 residues long.

This clonotype was recorded at least ten times. The chain has TRBV2 and TRBJ1-6, with D unresolved. V was shortened by 1 base and J by 6 bases, with 10 bases between the two germline ends. The CDR3 is made up of 15 amino acids. Germline V gene data show CDR1 as SNHLY and CDR2 as FYNNEI. CDR3 loop: CASSEESLINSPLHF. In DNA form, the CDR3 reads TGTGCCAGCAGTGAAGAGTCACTAATTAATTCACCCCTCCACTTT.

This clonotype occurred many times. The chain combines TRBV7-2 with TRBJ2-1, with a weak D call TRBD1 (5 bases). The CDR3 runs to 14 residues. The germline gives CDR1 SGHTA, CDR2 FQGNSA. Trimming left V 7 bases short and J 8 bases short, with 18 bases between. CDR3 in amino acids: CASIRGMEFHEQFF. The CDR3 DNA reads as TGTGCCAGCATAAGGGGAATGGAATTCCATGAGCAGTTCTTC.

This clonotype was counted many times. The V gene is TRBV7-9, the J gene TRBJ2-1; unclear D gene. The germline V and J ends were trimmed by 8 bases and 1 base, with 12 bases remaining between them. CDR1 SEHNR and CDR2 FQNEAQ come from the germline V gene (reference sequence). CDR3 length: 14 residues. The CDR3 region has the DNA TGTGCCAGCTCAGTATCCCGTTCCTACAATGAGCAGTTCTTC. Its protein product is CASSVSRSYNEQFF.

This clonotype has at least ten counts. The chain links TRBV6-1 to TRBJ1-1; D remains unclear. V shed 5 bases and J shed 0 bases, with 7 bases lying between them. Germline V CDR1 and CDR2: MNHNS, SASEGT. This CDR3 is built from 13 residues. The CDR3 DNA sequence: TGTGCCAGCAGTTTTCGGATGAACACTGAAGCTTTCTTT. As protein: CASSFRMNTEAFF.

This clonotype has only a few counts. V is TRBV20-1 and J is TRBJ1-5; no definite D call. The CDR3 consists of 13 residues. Trimming pared 5 bases from V and 4 bases from J, leaving 12 bases between. CDR1 and CDR2 from the germline V gene are DFQATT and SNEGSKA (reference sequence). This CDR3 is CSARVGGNQPQHF. The DNA for the CDR3 is TGCAGTGCTCGAGTTGGTGGAAATCAGCCCCAGCATTTT.

This clonotype was observed at least ten times. The chain has TRBV6-2 or TRBV6-3 and TRBJ2-7, with 7 bases aligning to TRBD2. CDR3 length: 16 residues. V lost 4 bases, J lost 3 bases, and 12 bases stayed unmatched. The V gene's germline CDR1 is MNHEY and CDR2 SVGEGT. The CDR3 sequence: CASSSGELAELYEQYF. The CDR3 DNA is TGTGCCAGCAGTTCCGGGGAGCTAGCGGAACTCTACGAGCAGTACTTC.

This clonotype has at least ten counts. The chain carries TRBV6-1 and TRBJ1-3, with no clear D. The CDR3 runs to 13 residues. V shed 6 bases and J shed 0 bases, with 6 bases lying between them. CDR1 and CDR2 (germline): MNHNS, SASEGT. This CDR3 reads CASSGISGNTIYF. DNA for the CDR3: TGTGCCAGCAGCGGGATCTCTGGAAACACCATATATTTT.